Presented here are 13 T cell receptor beta chains from one specimen sequenced in a study of blood T cell repertoires in COVID-19. TCRdb keeps only in-frame clones here, not all; method: immunoSEQ multiplex PCR. Among about 220,000 clones listed, 86% were seen once. Sequencing was performed on PBMCs or T cells enriched from blood (not recorded which). Receptors were obtained from a middle-aged woman with acute COVID-19.

The gene calls are TRBV7-2 and TRBJ1-1, with D perhaps matching TRBD1 (5 bases). V was pared by 5 bases and J by 7 bases, with 23 bases between. The germline V gene has CDR1 SGHTA and CDR2 FQGNSA. The CDR3 contains 16 residues. The CDR3 is CASSPPTHGGVGEAFF. The CDR3 nucleotides read TGTGCCAGCAGCCCCCCGACCCACGGGGGGGTGGGTGAAGCTTTCTTT.

CDR3: CATSGGTANTGELFF. The CDR3 DNA sequence: TGTGCCACCAGTGGCGGGACAGCGAACACCGGGGAGCTGTTTTTT. V usage is TRBV24-1 and J usage is TRBJ2-2; perhaps TRBD1 as D (7 bases). With 5 bases removed from V and 0 bases from J, the gap between germline ends came to 9 bases. CDR3 size: 15 residues. Germline V gene sequence: CDR1 KGHDR, CDR2 SFDVKD.

This sequence joins TRBV7-9 and TRBJ1-1; 9 bases are a match to TRBD1. Looked up from germline, CDR1 is SEHNR and CDR2 is FQNEAQ (reference sequence). With V trimmed by 5 bases and J by 3 bases, 7 bases remained unmatched. This CDR3 region has 15 residues. CDR3 in amino acids: CASSPWDREDTEAFF. The DNA for the CDR3 is TGTGCCAGCAGCCCTTGGGACAGGGAGGACACTGAAGCTTTCTTT.

The V gene is TRBV9, the J gene TRBJ1-4; a weak D match, TRBD1 (5 bases). There are 15 residues in the CDR3. The V gene's germline CDR1 is SGDLS and CDR2 YYNGEE. V lost 0 bases, J lost 8 bases, and 14 bases lay in between. CDR3 in amino acids: CASSVVGARGEKLFF. The CDR3 region has the DNA TGTGCCAGCAGCGTAGTTGGGGCCCGGGGGGAAAAACTGTTTTTT.

The chain employs TRBV4-3 and TRBJ2-5; 9 bases fit TRBD1. Looked up from germline, CDR1 is LGHNA and CDR2 is YSLEER. CDR3 length: 15 amino acids. V shed 1 base, J shed 4 bases, and the junction held 4 bases outside the gene matches. CDR3 loop: CASSQATGGGETQYF. The CDR3 region has the DNA TGCGCCAGCAGCCAAGCGACAGGGGGGGGAGAGACCCAGTACTTC.

This clone showed up just once. The J gene is TRBJ2-2, the V gene TRBV19, with no clear D. Trimming shortened V by 6 bases and J by 8 bases, and 22 bases separated the two germline ends. The CDR3 has 16 amino acids. CDR1 and CDR2 from the germline V gene are LNHDA and SQIVND (reference sequence). CDR3: CASRNILRQVPGELFF. In DNA, the CDR3 is TGTGCCAGTAGAAACATCTTACGCCAGGTACCGGGGGAGCTGTTTTTT.

The chain couples TRBV6-5 to TRBJ1-1; D remains ambiguous. The CDR3 extends over 12 amino acids. Trimming took off 8 bases at V and 1 base at J, with 8 bases between the two ends. The germline V gene encodes CDR1 MNHEY and CDR2 SVGAGI. The chain's CDR3 is CASSYRNTEAFF. The DNA of the CDR3 is TGTGCCAGCTCCTACAGGAACACTGAAGCTTTCTTT.

The chain carries TRBV7-3 and TRBJ2-5, with 10 bases fitting TRBD1. Germline lookup yields CDR1 SGHTA and CDR2 FQGTGA. The V segment lost 4 bases and the J segment 4 bases; nucleotides outside the gene matches: 0. This CDR3 is built from 13 residues. CDR3 amino acids: CASSWTGGETQYF. The CDR3 DNA sequence: TGTGCCAGCAGCTGGACAGGGGGAGAGACCCAGTACTTC.

This clone appeared once. V gene TRBV30 combines with J gene TRBJ1-2, with TRBD1 as a possible D gene (6 bases). V was shortened by 4 bases and J by 1 base, with 10 bases between the two germline ends. CDR3 length: 13 amino acids. Germline loops: CDR1 GTSNPN, CDR2 SVGIG (reference sequence). As DNA, the CDR3 is TGTGCCTGGACACAGGGAAGTAACTATGGCTACACCTTC. Translated, it gives CAWTQGSNYGYTF.

This clone was detected a few times. The gene calls are TRBV29-1 and TRBJ1-2; 8 nucleotides align to TRBD1. Germline lookup yields CDR1 SQVTM and CDR2 ANQGSEA. The length of the CDR3 is 13 residues. The V gene end was trimmed by 3 bases and the J gene end by 5 bases; junction bases not matched to a gene: 5. CDR3: CSVDAGGDYGYTF. In DNA form, the CDR3 reads TGCAGCGTTGATGCAGGGGGCGATTATGGCTACACCTTC.

The CDR3 sequence: CASSLTRDYGYTF. Here the CDR3 DNA reads TGTGCCAGCAGCCTAACCCGGGACTATGGCTACACCTTC. The chain has TRBV7-2 and TRBJ1-2; D is uncertain. V was shortened by 5 bases and J by 3 bases, with 10 bases between the two germline ends. CDR3 size: 13 residues. Germline lookup yields CDR1 SGHTA and CDR2 FQGNSA.

The gene calls are TRBV14 and TRBJ1-2; D call uncertain. Germline loops: CDR1 SGHDN, CDR2 FVKESK. V was cut by 0 bases and J by 13 bases, with 9 bases left in between. The CDR3 contains 11 residues. The CDR3 sequence is CASSQDEISTF. As DNA, the CDR3 is TGTGCCAGCAGCCAAGATGAGATTAGCACCTTC. Full variable domain (outside the CDR3, taken from reference TRBV14 and TRBJ1-2): EAGVTQFPSHSVIEKGQTVTLRCDPISGHDNLYWYRRVMGKEIKFLLHFVKESKQDESGMPNNRFLAERTGGTYSTLKVQPAELEDSGVYFCASSQDEISTFGSGTRLTVV.

V usage is TRBV6-5 and J usage is TRBJ1-6, with 7 positions matching TRBD1. Germline V gene data show CDR1 as MNHEY and CDR2 as SVGAGI. The CDR3 has 14 residues. The V gene end was trimmed by 6 bases and the J gene end by 7 bases; junction bases not matched to a gene: 6. This CDR3 is CASSRQGTNSPLHF. CDR3 nucleotides: TGTGCCAGCAGCCGACAGGGTACAAATTCACCCCTCCACTTT.